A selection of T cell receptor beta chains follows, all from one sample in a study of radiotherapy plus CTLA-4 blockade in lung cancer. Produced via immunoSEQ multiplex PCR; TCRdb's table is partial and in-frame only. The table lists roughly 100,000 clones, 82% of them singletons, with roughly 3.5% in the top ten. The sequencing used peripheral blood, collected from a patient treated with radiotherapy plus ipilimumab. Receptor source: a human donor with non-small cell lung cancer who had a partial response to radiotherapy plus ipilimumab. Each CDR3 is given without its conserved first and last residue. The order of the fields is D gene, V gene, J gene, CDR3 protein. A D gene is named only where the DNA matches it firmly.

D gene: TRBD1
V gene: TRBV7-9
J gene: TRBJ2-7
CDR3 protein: ASSSDGRQGKQY

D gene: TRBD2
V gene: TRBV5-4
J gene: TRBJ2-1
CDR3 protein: ASSPPRGTSNEQF

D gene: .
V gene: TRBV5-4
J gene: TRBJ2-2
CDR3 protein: ASSFGQTYTGELF

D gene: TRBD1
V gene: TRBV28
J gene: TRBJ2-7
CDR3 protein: AIRQGSSYEQY

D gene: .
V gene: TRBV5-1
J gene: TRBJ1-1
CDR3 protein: ASSLYDRQNTEAF

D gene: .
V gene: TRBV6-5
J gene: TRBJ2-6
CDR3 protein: ASSARLSGANVLT

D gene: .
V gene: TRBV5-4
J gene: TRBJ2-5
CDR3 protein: ASSLSGVQETQY

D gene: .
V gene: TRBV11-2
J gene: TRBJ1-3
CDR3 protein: ASSLDQPGTGNTIY

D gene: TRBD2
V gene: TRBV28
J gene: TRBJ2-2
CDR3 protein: ASESAGGDTGELF

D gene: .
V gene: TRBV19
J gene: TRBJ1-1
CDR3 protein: ASSIGRTMNTEAF

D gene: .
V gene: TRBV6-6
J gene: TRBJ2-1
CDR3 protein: ASSYTFDSYNEQF

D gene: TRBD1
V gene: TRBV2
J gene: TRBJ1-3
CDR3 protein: ASSTGAGNTIY

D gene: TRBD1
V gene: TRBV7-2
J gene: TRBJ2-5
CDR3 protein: ASSLGTGTGETQY

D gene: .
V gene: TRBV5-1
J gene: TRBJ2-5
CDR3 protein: ASSLDPQRETQY

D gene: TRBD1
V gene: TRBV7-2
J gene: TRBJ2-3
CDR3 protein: ASSRGGQGADTQY

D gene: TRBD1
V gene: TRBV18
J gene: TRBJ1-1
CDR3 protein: ASSLRQGDAEAF

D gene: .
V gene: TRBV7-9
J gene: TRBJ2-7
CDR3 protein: ASSLIGGRGFSYEQY

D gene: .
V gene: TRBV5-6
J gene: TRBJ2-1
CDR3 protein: ASSPGMVSSYNEQF

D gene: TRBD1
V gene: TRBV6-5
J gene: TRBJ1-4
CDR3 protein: ASRTPGQGEKLF

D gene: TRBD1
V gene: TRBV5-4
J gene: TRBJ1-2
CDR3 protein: ASSLGGTGTNYGYT